Below, 14 T cell receptor beta chains from the same sample are listed, as sequenced in a study of blood T cell repertoires in COVID-19. Some clones are missing from TCRdb's copy, which holds only in-frame ones; the method was immunoSEQ multiplex PCR. The profile shows around 260,000 clones, roughly 92% of them singletons. Source material: peripheral blood. Source of these receptors: a woman aged 25 to 39 with COVID-19, enrolled during active disease.

A remark on this clone: Other DNA sequences from this sample encode an identical CDR3 as well. The chain employs TRBV7-8 and TRBJ2-1, with 7 nucleotides matching TRBD2. This CDR3 spans 15 amino acids. Germline V gene sequence: CDR1 SGHVS, CDR2 FQNEAQ. V lost 6 bases to trimming and J lost 1 base; unmatched junction nucleotides: 6. CDR3 nucleotides: TGTGCCAGCAGTCCTAGCGGCTCGTCCTACAATGAGCAGTTCTTC. It yields the protein CASSPSGSSYNEQFF.

The V and J genes are TRBV6-1 and TRBJ1-2; 9 bases are shared with TRBD1. The CDR3 has 16 residues. Germline values: CDR1 MNHNS, CDR2 SASEGT. Trimming cost V 2 bases and J 2 bases; bases outside gene matches: 6. CDR3 residues: CASSERLQGANYGYTF. The CDR3 nucleotides are TGTGCCAGCAGTGAAAGGTTACAGGGGGCGAACTATGGCTACACCTTC.

The chain couples TRBV6-6 to TRBJ1-2; 7 nucleotides match TRBD1. The CDR3 totals 17 residues. The germline CDR1 and CDR2 sequences are MNHNY and SVGAGI (reference sequence). V dropped 5 bases and J dropped 3; count of bases not matched to a gene: 15. The DNA of the CDR3 is TGTGCCAGCAGTCCCAACCAAGGGGGCACAGGGGACTATGGCTACACCTTC. Translation gives CASSPNQGGTGDYGYTF.

This chain joins TRBV13 and TRBJ2-7, with D maybe TRBD1 (6 bases). The germline CDR1 and CDR2 sequences are PRHDT and FYEKMQ (reference sequence). This CDR3 region has 15 residues. V shed 1 base and J shed 5 bases, with 15 bases lying between them. The CDR3 nucleotides read TGTGCCAGCAGCTTAGAGGGGCAGGGGACACACGAGCAGTACTTC. Translating gives CASSLEGQGTHEQYF.

Points on this clone: The sample has other DNA sequences that encode this CDR3 too. This sequence joins TRBV18 and TRBJ2-5; TRBD1 agrees at 9 bases. The CDR3 is 14 residues long. The V and J ends lost 3 bases and 1 base, in that order; junction bases with no gene match: 0. Germline V CDR1 and CDR2: KGHSH, LQKENI. The CDR3 region is CASSPGQGQETQYF. For the CDR3, the DNA is TGTGCCAGCTCACCGGGACAGGGCCAAGAGACCCAGTACTTC. The full variable domain, in which reference TRBV18 and TRBJ2-5 provide the parts outside the CDR3, is NAGVMQNPRHLVRRRGQEARLRCSPMKGHSHVYWYRQLPEEGLKFMVYLQKENIIDESGMPKERFSAEFPKEGPSILRIQQVVRGDSAAYFCASSPGQGQETQYFGPGTRLLVL.

This CDR3 is CASSSRDSPSSYGYTF. The DNA for the CDR3 is TGTGCCAGCAGCTCCCGGGACAGCCCGAGTAGCTATGGCTACACCTTC. The genes are TRBV5-4 and TRBJ1-2, with TRBD1 identical over 7 bases. J was trimmed by 4 bases and V by 3 bases; bases with no gene match: 12. This CDR3 region has 16 residues. Germline-derived CDR1 and CDR2 are SGHNT and YYREEE (reference sequence).

The chain links TRBV5-5 to TRBJ1-2; unclear D gene. The V gene's germline CDR1 is SGHKS and CDR2 YYEKEE (reference sequence). Trimming cost V 6 bases and J 3 bases, with 24 bases left between them. CDR3 length equals 17 residues. The CDR3: CASTSLRGSPGDYGYTF. The CDR3 DNA reads TGTGCCAGCACCAGTTTGCGGGGTAGCCCGGGTGACTATGGCTACACCTTC.

J is TRBJ2-3 and V is TRBV10-1; D possibly corresponds to TRBD2 (7 bases). Per germline, CDR1 WNHNN and CDR2 SYGVQD (reference sequence). CDR3 length: 15 amino acids. Trimming stripped 0 bases from V and 4 bases from J, with 11 bases between. The CDR3 DNA reads TGCGCCAGCAGTGAGTCAGGGGGAGGGTCAGATACGCAGTATTTT. It specifies CASSESGGGSDTQYF.

This clone was seen only a few times. The rearrangement links TRBV6-1 to TRBJ2-5; D is perhaps TRBD2 (5 bases). Germline CDR1 MNHNS, CDR2 SASEGT. Trimming pared 1 base from V and 2 bases from J, leaving 8 bases between. The CDR3 totals 14 residues. The CDR3 reads CASSEGPGQETQYF. CDR3 nucleotides: TGTGCCAGCAGTGAAGGACCGGGGCAAGAGACCCAGTACTTC.

The chain employs TRBV2 and TRBJ2-1, with a weak D call TRBD2 (6 bases). From germline, CDR1 is SNHLY and CDR2 FYNNEI. The V end was cut by 10 bases, the J end by 4 bases, with 17 bases between. The CDR3 covers 14 residues. The CDR3 region has the DNA TGTGCCACCAAGCCTAGCGCACTGTACAATGAGCAGTTCTTC. It encodes CATKPSALYNEQFF.

The chain joins TRBV6-5 to TRBJ2-3; 9 bases align to TRBD2. Trimming took 8 bases from V and 2 from J; bases not matched to a gene: 5. The CDR3 extends over 14 amino acids. Germline CDR1 MNHEY, CDR2 SVGAGI. CDR3 region: CASLTSGFTDTQYF. The CDR3 bases are TGTGCCAGCTTGACTAGCGGCTTCACAGATACGCAGTATTTT.

The gene calls are TRBV3-1 (or the pseudogene TRBV3-2) and TRBJ2-3; D remains unclear. Germline CDR1 LGHDT, CDR2 YNNKEL (reference sequence). Between the trimmed V and J ends, which lost 4 bases and 3 bases, there was a span of 11 bases. This CDR3 comprises 14 residues. This chain's CDR3 is CASSLIVHTDTQYF. CDR3 in DNA: TGTGCCAGCAGCCTCATAGTTCATACAGATACGCAGTATTTT.

CDR3 sequence: CASSNGDNANTGELFF. Written as DNA, the CDR3 is TGTGCCAGCAGCAACGGGGACAACGCGAACACCGGGGAGCTGTTTTTT. J is TRBJ2-2 and V is TRBV28; a possible D gene is TRBD1 (6 bases). CDR1 is MDHEN, CDR2 SYDVKM, per germline. Trimming took off 6 bases at V and 0 bases at J, with 14 bases between the two ends. The CDR3 has 16 residues.

The chain couples TRBV7-8 to TRBJ1-4; the D is unclear. The CDR3 runs to 15 residues. The V end was cut by 5 bases, the J end by 8 bases, with 18 bases between. Germline V gene lookup returns CDR1 SGHVS and CDR2 FQNEAQ. This chain's CDR3 is CASSPRDRIGEKLFF. The CDR3 DNA is TGTGCCAGCAGCCCGCGGGATCGGATTGGCGAAAAACTGTTTTTT.